The clone carrying this T cell receptor beta chain was observed a handful of times. Its antigen is unidentified. These data come from a study of T-cell reconstitution after alpha-beta-depleted transplantation in children. Molecular barcoding with unique molecular identifiers was used for the TCRbeta library. TCRdb used MiXCR to reprocess the PCR reads, holding one entry per CDR3 protein. The sample yields 700,000 to 950,000 distinct CDR3 sequences, about 16% seen once. In germline, CDR1 is KGHSH, CDR2 LQKENI. V lost 2 bases to trimming and J lost 2 bases, with 18 bases between them. The CDR3 covers 18 residues. Study outcomes and limitations: About two months after transplant, alpha-beta T cells reportedly came from several hundred expanded graft clones. Elevated TCRbeta diversity at day 60 was traced, in some patients, to surviving recipient T cells and thymic progenitors. Diversity and T-cell counts at one year after transplant derived mostly from new T cells.

The TCR originated in a male patient between 5 and 17 years old who had a stem cell transplant for acute lymphoblastic leukemia, so the T cells may come from the graft donor. Sequencing was performed on PBMCs, mostly from graft donor cells, taken 360 days after TCRalphabeta/CD19-depleted stem cell transplant. This sequence joins TRBV18 and TRBJ2-2, with D tentatively TRBD2 (5 bases). The CDR3: CASSPYLTGEYNTGELFF. The CDR3 DNA sequence: TGTGCCAGCTCACCATATCTCACCGGGGAGTATAACACCGGGGAGCTGTTTTTT.